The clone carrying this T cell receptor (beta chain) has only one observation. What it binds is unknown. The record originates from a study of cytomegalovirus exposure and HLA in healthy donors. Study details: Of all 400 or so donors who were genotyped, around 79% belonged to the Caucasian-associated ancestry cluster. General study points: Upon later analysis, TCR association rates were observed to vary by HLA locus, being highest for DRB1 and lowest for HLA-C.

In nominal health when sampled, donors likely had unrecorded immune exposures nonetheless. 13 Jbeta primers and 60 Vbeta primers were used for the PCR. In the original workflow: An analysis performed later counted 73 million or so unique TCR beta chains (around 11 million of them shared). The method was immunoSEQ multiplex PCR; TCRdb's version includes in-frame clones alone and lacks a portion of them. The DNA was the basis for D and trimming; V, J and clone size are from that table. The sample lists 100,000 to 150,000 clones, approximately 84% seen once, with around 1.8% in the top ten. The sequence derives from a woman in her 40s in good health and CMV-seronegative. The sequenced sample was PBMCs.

Here the CDR3 reads CASSVGPATSYNSPLHF. The CDR3 nucleotides are TGTGCCAGCAGCGTAGGGCCAGCGACCTCCTATAATTCACCCCTCCACTTT. V usage is TRBV9 and J usage is TRBJ1-6; D gene ambiguous. Trimming cost V 0 bases and J 0 bases, with 10 bases left between them. CDR1 and CDR2 (germline): SGDLS, YYNGEE. The CDR3 length is 17 residues.